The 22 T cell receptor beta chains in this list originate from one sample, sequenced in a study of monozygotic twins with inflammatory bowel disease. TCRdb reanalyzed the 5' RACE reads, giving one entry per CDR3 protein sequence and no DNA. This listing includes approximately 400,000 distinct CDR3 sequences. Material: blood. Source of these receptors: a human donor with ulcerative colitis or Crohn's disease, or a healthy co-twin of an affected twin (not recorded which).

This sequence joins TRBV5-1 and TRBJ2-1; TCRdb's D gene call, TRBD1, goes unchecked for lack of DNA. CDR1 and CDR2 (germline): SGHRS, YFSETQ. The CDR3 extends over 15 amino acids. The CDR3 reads CASSPGQNSYNEQFF.

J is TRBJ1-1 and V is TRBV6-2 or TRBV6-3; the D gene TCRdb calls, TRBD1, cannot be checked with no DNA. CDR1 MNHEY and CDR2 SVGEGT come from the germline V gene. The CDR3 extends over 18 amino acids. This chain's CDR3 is CASSYSRRGAPSGTEAFF.

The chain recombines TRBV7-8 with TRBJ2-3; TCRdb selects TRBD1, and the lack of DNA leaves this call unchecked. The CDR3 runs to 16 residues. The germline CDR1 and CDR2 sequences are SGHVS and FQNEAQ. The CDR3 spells CASSLDEGAGTDTQYF.

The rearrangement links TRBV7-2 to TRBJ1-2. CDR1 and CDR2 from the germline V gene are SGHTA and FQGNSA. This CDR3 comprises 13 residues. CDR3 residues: CASSFFSGEGYTF.

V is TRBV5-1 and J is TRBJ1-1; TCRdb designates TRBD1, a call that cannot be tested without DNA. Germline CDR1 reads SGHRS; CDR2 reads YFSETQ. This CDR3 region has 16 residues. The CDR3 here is CASSFTGQTGNTEAFF.

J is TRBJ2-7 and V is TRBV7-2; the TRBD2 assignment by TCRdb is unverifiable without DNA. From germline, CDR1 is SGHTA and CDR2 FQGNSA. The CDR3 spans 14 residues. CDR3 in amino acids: CASSAGLAVYEQYF.

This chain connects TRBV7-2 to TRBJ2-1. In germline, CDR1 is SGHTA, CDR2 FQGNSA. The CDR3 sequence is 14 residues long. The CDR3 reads CASSLKVGTGEQFF.

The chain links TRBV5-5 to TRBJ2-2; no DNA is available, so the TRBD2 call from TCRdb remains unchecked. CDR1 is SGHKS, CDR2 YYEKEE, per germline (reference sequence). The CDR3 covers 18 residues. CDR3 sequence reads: CASSTTSGGSVYTGELFF. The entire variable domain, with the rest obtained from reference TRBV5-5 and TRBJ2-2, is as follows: DAGVTQSPTHLIKTRGQQVTLRCSPISGHKSVSWYQQVLGQGPQFIFQYYEKEERGRGNFPDRFSARQFPNYSSELNVNALLLGDSALYLCASSTTSGGSVYTGELFFGEGSRLTVL.

The CDR3 here is CASLEGRQSQAFF. This chain links TRBV11-2 with TRBJ1-1. Germline-derived CDR1 and CDR2 are SGHAT and FQNNGV. The CDR3 totals 13 residues.

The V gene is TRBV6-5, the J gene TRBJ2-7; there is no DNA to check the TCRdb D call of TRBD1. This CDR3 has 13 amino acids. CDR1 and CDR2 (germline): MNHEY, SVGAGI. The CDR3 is CASRYGADYEQYF.

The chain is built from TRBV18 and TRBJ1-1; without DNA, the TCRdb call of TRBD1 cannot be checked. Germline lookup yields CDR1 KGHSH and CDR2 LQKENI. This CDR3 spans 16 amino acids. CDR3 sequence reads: CASSPGRTRDGTEAFF.

The CDR3: CASSLGGQVSYEQYF. This chain connects TRBV5-6 to TRBJ2-7. CDR3 length: 15 amino acids. Germline CDR1 reads SGHDT; CDR2 reads YYEEEE.

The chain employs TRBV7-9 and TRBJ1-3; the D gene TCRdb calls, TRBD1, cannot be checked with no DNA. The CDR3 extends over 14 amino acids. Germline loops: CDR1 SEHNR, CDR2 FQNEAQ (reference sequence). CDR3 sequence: CASRSGAAGNTIYF.

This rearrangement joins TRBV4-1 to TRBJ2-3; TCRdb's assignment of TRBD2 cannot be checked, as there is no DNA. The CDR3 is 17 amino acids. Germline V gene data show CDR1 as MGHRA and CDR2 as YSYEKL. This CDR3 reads CASSQGGTSASTDTQYF.

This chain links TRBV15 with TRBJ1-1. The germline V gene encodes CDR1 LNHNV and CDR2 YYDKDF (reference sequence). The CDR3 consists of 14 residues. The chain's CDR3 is CATSRVGVNTEAFF.

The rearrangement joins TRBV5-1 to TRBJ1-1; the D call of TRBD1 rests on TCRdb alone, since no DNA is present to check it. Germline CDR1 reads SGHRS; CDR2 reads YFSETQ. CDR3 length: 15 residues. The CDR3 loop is CASSSTGTGNTEAFF.

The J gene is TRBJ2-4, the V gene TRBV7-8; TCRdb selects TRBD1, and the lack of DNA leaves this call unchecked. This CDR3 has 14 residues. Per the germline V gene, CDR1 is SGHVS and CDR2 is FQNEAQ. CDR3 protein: CASSPRGGGNIQYF.

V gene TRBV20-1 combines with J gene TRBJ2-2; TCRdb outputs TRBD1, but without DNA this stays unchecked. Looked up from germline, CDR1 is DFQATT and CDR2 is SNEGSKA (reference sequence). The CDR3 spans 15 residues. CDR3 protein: CSAREGQTNTGELFF.

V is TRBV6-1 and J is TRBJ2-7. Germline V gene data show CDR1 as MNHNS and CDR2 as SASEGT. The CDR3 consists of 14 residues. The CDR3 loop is CASRLAGNSYEQYF.

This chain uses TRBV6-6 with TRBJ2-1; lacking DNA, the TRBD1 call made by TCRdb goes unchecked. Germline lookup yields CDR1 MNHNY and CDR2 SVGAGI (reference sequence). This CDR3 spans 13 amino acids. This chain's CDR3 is CASTPTDYNEQFF.

CDR3 sequence reads: CASSWRGSGGLSTDTQYF. V gene TRBV6-5 combines with J gene TRBJ2-3; TCRdb indicates TRBD2, and absent DNA this call remains unverified. Germline CDR1 MNHEY, CDR2 SVGAGI. The CDR3 spans 18 residues.

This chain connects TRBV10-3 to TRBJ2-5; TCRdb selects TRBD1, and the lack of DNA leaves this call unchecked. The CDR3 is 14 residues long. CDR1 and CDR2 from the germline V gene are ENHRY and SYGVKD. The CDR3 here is CAIRGGQRQETQYF.